Below, 27 T cell receptor beta chains from the same sample are listed, as sequenced in a study of PD-1 blockade in mismatch repair-deficient tumors. Sequencing was performed with immunoSEQ multiplex PCR; in TCRdb, only in-frame clones are kept and a portion is missing. The repertoire consists of 15,000 or so clones, with about 80% occurring once and the leading ten covering around 3.3%. The sequencing here drew on PBMCs, taken 4 weeks after starting pembrolizumab. These receptors all stem from an adult with mismatch repair-deficient cancer.

The gene calls are TRBV7-9 and TRBJ1-1, with 9 bases aligning to TRBD1. CDR1 SEHNR and CDR2 FQNEAQ come from the germline V gene (reference sequence). With V trimmed by 5 bases and J by 1 base, 5 bases remained unmatched. The CDR3 length is 15 residues. As DNA, the CDR3 is TGTGCCAGCAGCCCCGACAGGGGGAGGAACACTGAAGCTTTCTTT. Translating gives CASSPDRGRNTEAFF. Looking up the rest from reference TRBV7-9 and TRBJ1-1 gives the full variable domain: DTGVSQNPRHKITKRGQNVTFRCDPISEHNRLYWYRQTLGQGPEFLTYFQNEAQLEKSRLLSDRFSAERPKGSFSTLEIQRTEQGDSAMYLCASSPDRGRNTEAFFGQGTRLTVV.

This clone was observed a few times. The chain couples TRBV6-5 to TRBJ2-7; D is perhaps TRBD1 (6 bases). The CDR3 length is 14 residues. Looked up from germline, CDR1 is MNHEY and CDR2 is SVGAGI. V was shortened by 6 bases and J by 0 bases, with 12 bases between the two germline ends. The chain's CDR3 is CASRWTATSYEQYF. CDR3 DNA sequence: TGTGCCAGCAGATGGACAGCCACCTCCTACGAGCAGTACTTC.

This rearrangement joins TRBV30 to TRBJ2-1; D is perhaps TRBD2 (5 bases). Germline-derived CDR1 and CDR2 are GTSNPN and SVGIG (reference sequence). There are 15 residues in the CDR3. Trimming took off 0 bases at V and 3 bases at J, with 12 bases between the two ends. CDR3: CAWSVPAVDYNEQFF. In DNA, the CDR3 is TGTGCCTGGAGTGTACCAGCGGTCGACTACAATGAGCAGTTCTTC.

The genes are TRBV2 and TRBJ2-4; D not resolved. Germline loops: CDR1 SNHLY, CDR2 FYNNEI. The V and J ends lost 3 bases and 0 bases respectively, with 6 bases between them. This CDR3 contains 14 residues. Written as DNA, the CDR3 is TGTGCCAGCAGTGACTACCTAGCCAAAAACATTCAGTACTTC. Its translation: CASSDYLAKNIQYF.

The rearrangement joins TRBV30 to TRBJ2-5; D is possibly TRBD2 (5 bases). The J call is uncertain, as TRBJ2-7 better fits the DNA end. The germline V gene encodes CDR1 GTSNPN and CDR2 SVGIG (reference sequence). This CDR3 contains 12 residues. In DNA, the CDR3 is TGTGCCTGGAGTGTATCGGGGAGCGAGCAGTACTTC. Protein sequence: CAWSVSGSEQYF.

J is TRBJ2-3 and V is TRBV5-1; perhaps TRBD2 as D (6 bases). Trimming shortened V by 0 bases and J by 3 bases, and 11 bases separated the two germline ends. The CDR3 is 15 amino acids. Germline assignment: CDR1 SGHRS and CDR2 YFSETQ. CDR3 nucleotide sequence: TGCGCCAGCAGCTTGGTCGGCGGGGCTACAGATACGCAGTATTTT. Protein sequence: CASSLVGGATDTQYF.

This clone was observed a single time. This sequence joins TRBV7-3 and TRBJ2-5, with 7 positions matching TRBD2. V shed 2 bases and J 5 bases; nucleotides not matched to a gene: 8. Germline CDR1 reads SGHTA; CDR2 reads FQGTGA. The CDR3 has 15 residues. The CDR3 DNA follows: TGTGCCAGCAGCTTATCAGGTCCCGGGGGGGAGACCCAGTACTTC. This codes for CASSLSGPGGETQYF.

This chain uses TRBV18 with TRBJ2-3; 13 nucleotides agree with TRBD2. The CDR3 sequence is 19 residues long. Germline V gene sequence: CDR1 KGHSH, CDR2 LQKENI. After removal of 2 bases from V and 1 base from J, the junction contained 9 bases not matched to a gene. The CDR3 reads CASSPARPGLAGGTDTQYF. For the CDR3, the DNA is TGTGCCAGCTCACCAGCCCGGCCAGGACTAGCGGGAGGCACAGATACGCAGTATTTT.

V is TRBV5-1 and J is TRBJ2-3; tentative D call: TRBD2 (7 bases). This CDR3 is 13 amino acids long. V gave up 1 base and J gave up 6 bases, with 9 bases separating them. In germline, CDR1 is SGHRS, CDR2 YFSETQ. CDR3 DNA sequence: TGCGCCAGCAGCTTGCGGGGGGCGGATACGCAGTATTTT. Its protein product is CASSLRGADTQYF.

This chain uses TRBV6-5 with TRBJ2-7; D not resolved. The CDR3 contains 11 residues. CDR1 and CDR2 from the germline V gene are MNHEY and SVGAGI. Trimming left V 4 bases short and J 3 bases short, with 4 bases between. CDR3 sequence reads: CASSSRYEQYF. CDR3 nucleotide sequence: TGTGCCAGCAGTTCCCGCTACGAGCAGTACTTC.

About this clone: This clone may be a read error of a much larger clone one base away. This sequence joins TRBV13 and TRBJ1-2; D not resolved. Per the germline V gene, CDR1 is PRHDT and CDR2 is FYEKMQ (reference sequence). V was clipped by 6 bases and J by 6 bases, with 23 bases between them. This CDR3 spans 16 amino acids. The CDR3 is CASSLRNFLRVDGYTF. CDR3 nucleotides: TGTGCCAGCAGTCTACGGAACTTCCTGAGGGTAGATGGCTACACCTTC.

The chain uses TRBV5-4 and TRBJ2-7; a possible D gene is TRBD1 (5 bases). The CDR3 length is 14 residues. V was trimmed by 5 bases and J by 0 bases, leaving 12 bases between them. Looked up from germline, CDR1 is SGHNT and CDR2 is YYREEE (reference sequence). The CDR3 DNA reads as TGTGCCAGCAGGAAGGACATGAGCTCCTACGAGCAGTACTTC. It yields the protein CASRKDMSSYEQYF.

In regard to this clone: The junction departs from the called germline gene at one end, perhaps through a read error. The chain carries TRBV4-1 and TRBJ1-4; 7 bases map to TRBD1. This CDR3 has 12 residues. CDR1 is MGHRA, CDR2 YSYEKL, per germline. The CDR3 loop is CASSLAYGQAVF. CDR3 nucleotides: TGCGCCAGCAGCCTAGCTTATGGACAGGCTGTTTTT.

This chain uses TRBV18 with TRBJ1-1; D unclear. The germline CDR1 and CDR2 sequences are KGHSH and LQKENI. This CDR3 spans 15 amino acids. With 1 base removed from V and 1 base from J, the gap between germline ends came to 10 bases. The CDR3 region is CASSPRQGGNTEAFF. The DNA of the CDR3 is TGTGCCAGCTCACCACGTCAAGGAGGGAACACTGAAGCTTTCTTT.

The chain couples TRBV27 to TRBJ1-1; D gene unclear. Trimming removed 7 bases from V and 5 bases from J, with 14 bases in between. From germline, CDR1 is MNHEY and CDR2 SMNVEV (reference sequence). The CDR3 is 13 residues long. CDR3 protein: CASNSKPGTEAFF. The CDR3 nucleotides read TGTGCCAGCAATTCTAAACCCGGGACTGAAGCTTTCTTT.

This clone was recorded once. The rearrangement joins TRBV11-1 to TRBJ2-2, with D tentatively TRBD2 (6 bases). The CDR3 is made up of 15 amino acids. CDR1 is SGHAT, CDR2 FQDESV, per germline (reference sequence). Between the trimmed V and J ends, which lost 2 bases and 4 bases, there was a span of 11 bases. The CDR3 sequence: CASSLRGRGTGELFF. In DNA, the CDR3 is TGTGCCAGCAGCTTACGGGGGAGAGGCACCGGGGAGCTGTTTTTT.

J is TRBJ1-1 and V is TRBV2; 8 bases map to TRBD1. This CDR3 comprises 12 residues. CDR1 is SNHLY and CDR2 is FYNNEI in the germline V gene. Germline trimming cut 6 bases from V and 5 bases from J; bases unmatched to any gene: 2. CDR3: CASSGDRTEAFF. In DNA, the CDR3 is TGTGCCAGCAGCGGGGACAGGACTGAAGCTTTCTTT.

The gene calls are TRBV14 and TRBJ2-2; 11 bases are shared with TRBD2. Germline V lookup: CDR1 SGHDN, CDR2 FVKESK. The V and J ends lost 1 base and 4 bases, in that order; junction bases with no gene match: 8. This CDR3 has 18 amino acids. The CDR3 DNA reads TGTGCCAGCAGCCAAGGAACAGTAGCGGGAGGGGGCACCGGGGAGCTGTTTTTT. Protein product: CASSQGTVAGGGTGELFF.

This clone occurred a few times. The J gene is TRBJ2-7, the V gene TRBV7-3; a possible D gene is TRBD1 (6 bases). This CDR3 has 14 residues. V lost 7 bases to trimming and J lost 6 bases, with 19 bases between them. Germline V gene sequence: CDR1 SGHTA, CDR2 FQGTGA. CDR3 loop: CASIQTGWRGEQYF. In nucleotides, the CDR3 is TGTGCCAGCATCCAAACAGGGTGGAGAGGCGAGCAGTACTTC.

The chain carries TRBV20-1 and TRBJ2-7, with D tentatively TRBD2 (5 bases). The CDR3 is made up of 10 amino acids. Trimming left V 5 bases short and J 9 bases short, with 11 bases between. The germline CDR1 and CDR2 sequences are DFQATT and SNEGSKA (reference sequence). The CDR3 DNA follows: TGCAGTGCTCAAACTAGAAGGCAGTACTTC. Protein sequence: CSAQTRRQYF.

The chain employs TRBV4-2 and TRBJ1-1; no clear D. V lost 0 bases and J lost 2, with 10 bases in between. The germline gives CDR1 LGHNA, CDR2 YNFKEQ. CDR3 length equals 15 residues. CDR3 amino acids: CASSQEFRGNTEAFF. The CDR3 DNA is TGTGCCAGCAGCCAAGAGTTTCGGGGTAACACTGAAGCTTTCTTT.

This clone was seen a single time. The chain combines TRBV28 with TRBJ2-7, with TRBD2 matching 8 bases. CDR3 length: 13 residues. V lost 6 bases to trimming and J lost 6 bases; unmatched junction nucleotides: 7. Germline V gene sequence: CDR1 MDHEN, CDR2 SYDVKM. CDR3 sequence: CASRGGRLGEQYF. In DNA, the CDR3 is TGTGCCAGCAGGGGCGGGAGGTTGGGCGAGCAGTACTTC.

The chain has TRBV5-1 and TRBJ2-2; unclear D gene. Trimming took 0 bases from V and 4 from J, leaving 7 bases between them. The CDR3 spans 14 residues. CDR1 is SGHRS and CDR2 is YFSETQ in the germline V gene. The CDR3 DNA is TGCGCCAGCAGCTTGGTCCCTAGCACCGGGGAGCTGTTTTTT. Its protein is CASSLVPSTGELFF.

The chain recombines TRBV5-1 with TRBJ2-2; 9 bases fit TRBD1. The germline V gene encodes CDR1 SGHRS and CDR2 YFSETQ. V lost 5 bases to trimming and J lost 0 bases; unmatched junction nucleotides: 2. This CDR3 spans 15 amino acids. For the CDR3, the DNA is TGCGCCAGCAGTACAGGGGGCGCGAACACCGGGGAGCTGTTTTTT. It encodes CASSTGGANTGELFF.

The chain joins TRBV18 to TRBJ2-2; TRBD2 aligns across 14 bases. V gave up 0 bases and J gave up 4 bases; unmatched junction bases: 7. The CDR3 consists of 19 residues. The V gene's germline CDR1 is KGHSH and CDR2 LQKENI. CDR3 DNA: TGTGCCAGCTCACCACCGGTAGGGACTAGCGGGAGTTTCACCGGGGAGCTGTTTTTT. It specifies CASSPPVGTSGSFTGELFF. The entire variable domain, with the rest obtained from reference TRBV18 and TRBJ2-2, is as follows: NAGVMQNPRHLVRRRGQEARLRCSPMKGHSHVYWYRQLPEEGLKFMVYLQKENIIDESGMPKERFSAEFPKEGPSILRIQQVVRGDSAAYFCASSPPVGTSGSFTGELFFGEGSRLTVL.

V gene TRBV6-6 combines with J gene TRBJ1-6, with 8 bases that match TRBD1. The CDR3 has 13 amino acids. Germline lookup yields CDR1 MNHNY and CDR2 SVGAGI (reference sequence). J was trimmed by 7 bases and V by 7 bases; bases with no gene match: 3. CDR3: CASNRGVNSPLHF. The CDR3 DNA sequence: TGTGCCAGCAACAGGGGGGTGAATTCACCCCTCCACTTT.

The chain carries TRBV9 and TRBJ2-2, with 7 bases matching TRBD1. This CDR3 region has 15 residues. From germline, CDR1 is SGDLS and CDR2 YYNGEE. V was clipped by 4 bases and J by 7 bases; unmatched bases: 10. CDR3 DNA sequence: TGTGCCAGCAGCAAAGGGGGCGGAATCAGCGGGGAGCTGTTTTTT. It encodes CASSKGGGISGELFF.